This passage covers 30 T cell receptor beta chains from one sample sequenced in a study of Graves' ophthalmopathy and Graves' hyperthyroidism. Transcripts of RNA were the source for amplifying TCR beta CDR3 regions. Amplification began with first-round RT-PCR using HTBI primers, then second-round multiplex PCR was performed. TCRdb independently ran MiXCR on the multiplex PCR reads; one entry per CDR3 protein. The sample yields around 470,000 distinct CDR3 sequences, around an eighth seen once. The specimen sequenced was blood. The receptors were gathered from a woman aged 25 to 39 with Graves' ophthalmopathy.

The table lists this clonotype with many counts. V and J are TRBV6-1 and TRBJ2-7, with D perhaps TRBD1 (5 bases). The CDR3 loop spans 15 amino acids. Deletions cut 0 bases from V and 0 bases from J, with 9 bases between. Germline CDR1 and CDR2: MNHNS and SASEGT. The DNA of the CDR3 is TGTGCCAGCAGTGAAGCCGGACAAGTCTCCTACGAGCAGTACTTC. Its translation is CASSEAGQVSYEQYF.

The V call is TRBV30, the J call TRBJ1-5, with D possibly matching TRBD1 (5 bases). With 3 bases removed from V and 2 bases from J, the gap between germline ends came to 11 bases. The length of the CDR3 is 14 residues. CDR1 GTSNPN and CDR2 SVGIG come from the germline V gene (reference sequence). CDR3 sequence: CAWRQGWGNQPQHF. The CDR3 nucleotides are TGTGCCTGGAGGCAGGGTTGGGGCAATCAGCCCCAGCATTTT.

The chain uses TRBV19 and TRBJ1-5; 8 positions match TRBD1. Germline CDR1 LNHDA, CDR2 SQIVND (reference sequence). The CDR3 totals 16 residues. V dropped 5 bases and J dropped 2; count of bases not matched to a gene: 8. The CDR3 reads CASSPQGARGNQPQHF. For the CDR3, the DNA is TGTGCCAGTAGTCCTCAGGGGGCTAGGGGCAATCAGCCCCAGCATTTT.

V and J are TRBV12-3 or TRBV12-4 and TRBJ1-2, with TRBD1 matching 9 bases. The trim removed 1 base at V and 14 bases at J, leaving 11 bases unmatched. The CDR3 loop spans 14 amino acids. This CDR3 is CASSLDGTGTSETF. For the CDR3, the DNA is TGTGCCAGCAGTTTAGACGGGACAGGGACATCGGAAACCTTC.

A few counts support this clonotype. J is TRBJ2-6 and V is TRBV11-2, with D hard to call. Germline CDR1 and CDR2: SGHAT and FQNNGV. This CDR3 comprises 15 residues. V was pared by 8 bases and J by 0 bases, with 11 bases between. CDR3 sequence reads: CASVRKLSGANVLTF. In nucleotides, the CDR3 is TGTGCCAGCGTGCGGAAGCTCTCTGGGGCCAACGTCCTGACTTTC. Complete variable domain (other parts from reference TRBV11-2 and TRBJ2-6): EAGVAQSPRYKIIEKRQSVAFWCNPISGHATLYWYQQILGQGPKLLIQFQNNGVVDDSQLPKDRFSAERLKGVDSTLKIQPAKLEDSAVYLCASVRKLSGANVLTFGAGSRLTVL.

The rearrangement links TRBV30 to TRBJ2-7, with 11 bases fitting TRBD2. The germline CDR1 and CDR2 sequences are GTSNPN and SVGIG (reference sequence). The CDR3 totals 13 residues. V was pared by 7 bases and J by 4 bases, with 6 bases of the junction left unmatched. CDR3 coding DNA: TGTGCCTCGGCTCTAGCGGGAGGTTACGAGCAGTACTTC. Its translation is CASALAGGYEQYF.

At least ten counts were recorded for this clonotype. The chain couples TRBV20-1 to TRBJ1-2; D not certain. Germline V gene data show CDR1 as DFQATT and CDR2 as SNEGSKA (reference sequence). The length of the CDR3 is 16 residues. V lost 0 bases and J lost 7, with 21 bases in between. The CDR3 protein is CSARDQSPTPLGGYTF. The CDR3 region has the DNA TGCAGTGCTAGAGATCAAAGCCCTACCCCACTTGGTGGCTACACCTTC.

This CDR3 reads CASSQDPGEGYTF. As DNA, the CDR3 is TGTGCCAGCAGCCAGGACCCGGGGGAAGGCTACACCTTC. The chain has TRBV4-2 and TRBJ1-2, with TRBD1 as a possible D gene (5 bases). This CDR3 contains 13 residues. Trimming took 3 bases from V and 8 from J, leaving 13 bases between them. Germline CDR1 reads LGHNA; CDR2 reads YNFKEQ.

In its sample, this clonotype was seen many times. V is TRBV6-1 and J is TRBJ2-7, with 11 bases that match TRBD1. Germline CDR1 is MNHNS and CDR2 is SASEGT. CDR3 length: 16 amino acids. With 6 bases clipped from V and 3 bases from J, the junction kept 10 bases outside the gene matches. The CDR3 bases are TGTGCCAGCAGAGAAAACCCCGGGACAGGGGGCTACGAGCAGTACTTC. Residues: CASRENPGTGGYEQYF.

The chain joins TRBV11-1 to TRBJ2-7; D not resolved. Trimming removed 2 bases at V and 2 bases at J, with 16 bases between. Germline-derived CDR1 and CDR2 are SGHAT and FQDESV (reference sequence). This CDR3 comprises 16 residues. CDR3 residues: CASSLKLGPLTYEQYF. The CDR3 DNA reads TGTGCCAGCAGCTTAAAACTTGGTCCACTTACCTACGAGCAGTACTTC. Based on the CDR3 plus reference TRBV11-1 and TRBJ2-7, the full variable domain is EAEVAQSPRYKITEKSQAVAFWCDPISGHATLYWYRQILGQGPELLVQFQDESVVDDSQLPKDRFSAERLKGVDSTLKIQPAELGDSAMYLCASSLKLGPLTYEQYFGPGTRLTVT.

This clonotype was counted ten times or more. The V call is TRBV9, the J call TRBJ2-5, with D hard to call. CDR1 and CDR2 from the germline V gene are SGDLS and YYNGEE. The CDR3 spans 15 residues. The germline V and J ends were trimmed by 2 bases and 5 bases, with 16 bases remaining between them. CDR3 protein: CASSVDPGASETQYF. Here the CDR3 DNA reads TGTGCCAGCAGCGTCGACCCTGGCGCGTCGGAGACCCAGTACTTC.

This clonotype was picked up many times. This chain joins TRBV30 and TRBJ2-2; D unresolved. The CDR3 has 14 residues. The germline V and J ends were trimmed by 0 bases and 0 bases, with 5 bases remaining between them. The germline CDR1 and CDR2 sequences are GTSNPN and SVGIG (reference sequence). The CDR3 DNA reads as TGTGCCTGGAGTGTTATGCCGAACACCGGGGAGCTGTTTTTT. It encodes CAWSVMPNTGELFF. Full variable domain (outside the CDR3, taken from reference TRBV30 and TRBJ2-2): SQTIHQWPATLVQPVGSPLSLECTVEGTSNPNLYWYRQAAGRGLQLLFYSVGIGQISSEVPQNLSASRPQDRQFILSSKKLLLSDSGFYLCAWSVMPNTGELFFGEGSRLTVL.

This clonotype was counted only a few times. This rearrangement joins TRBV29-1 to TRBJ1-2, with a weak D call TRBD1 (6 bases). CDR3 length equals 12 residues. The V gene lost 5 bases and the J gene lost 3 bases, with 10 bases spanning the gap. From germline, CDR1 is SQVTM and CDR2 ANQGSEA. The CDR3 reads CSVRGGDYGYTF. The DNA for the CDR3 is TGCAGCGTTCGAGGGGGAGACTATGGCTACACCTTC.

The V and J genes are TRBV6-1 and TRBJ1-5, with no clear D. V was trimmed by 1 base and J by 3 bases, leaving 4 bases between them. Germline V gene data show CDR1 as MNHNS and CDR2 as SASEGT. The CDR3 is made up of 13 amino acids. The CDR3 protein is CASSEGTNQPQHF. DNA for the CDR3: TGTGCCAGCAGTGAAGGTACCAATCAGCCCCAGCATTTT.

This clonotype occurred many times. V usage is TRBV28 and J usage is TRBJ1-1; the match to TRBD1 covers 8 bases. Germline CDR1 MDHEN, CDR2 SYDVKM. The CDR3 is 17 residues long. J was trimmed by 3 bases and V by 5 bases; bases with no gene match: 14. This CDR3 is CASSQNSRGRGYTEAFF. The CDR3 DNA reads as TGTGCCAGCAGTCAGAACTCCAGGGGGCGCGGGTACACTGAAGCTTTCTTT.

This clonotype was observed many times. The chain couples TRBV7-8 to TRBJ1-5, with 7 bases identical to TRBD1. J was trimmed by 4 bases and V by 6 bases; bases with no gene match: 9. The CDR3 consists of 15 residues. From germline, CDR1 is SGHVS and CDR2 FQNEAQ. Written as DNA, the CDR3 is TGTGCCAGCAGTTACTGGGGACAGCGGAATCAGCCCCAGCATTTT. Protein product: CASSYWGQRNQPQHF.

A few counts support this clonotype. V gene TRBV6-1 combines with J gene TRBJ1-2; 7 bases align to TRBD1. There are 13 residues in the CDR3. With V trimmed by 10 bases and J by 6 bases, 11 bases remained unmatched. Germline CDR1 MNHNS, CDR2 SASEGT. In nucleotides, the CDR3 is TGTGCCACCCAGGGGGGTATTGTTGATGGCTACACCTTC. Its protein product is CATQGGIVDGYTF.

For this clonotype: A junction boundary mismatches the germline segment, possibly from a read error. The chain couples TRBV5-1 to TRBJ1-6; 10 bases are shared with TRBD1. The CDR3 loop spans 16 amino acids. Germline loops: CDR1 SGHRS, CDR2 YFSETQ. This chain's CDR3 is CASSWGQGKSNSHLHF. The CDR3 coding sequence is TGCGCCAGCAGCTGGGGACAGGGGAAATCTAATTCACACCTCCACTTT.

This clonotype was recorded many times. This rearrangement joins TRBV7-2 to TRBJ2-5; D not certain. CDR1 is SGHTA, CDR2 FQGNSA, per germline. This CDR3 region has 14 residues. V was cut by 5 bases and J by 4 bases, with 14 bases left in between. The DNA for the CDR3 is TGTGCCAGCAGCCCTTCCCACTTGAGAGAGACCCAGTACTTC. Translation gives CASSPSHLRETQYF.

Only a few counts were recorded for this clonotype. The genes are TRBV29-1 and TRBJ2-7, with D perhaps assigned TRBD1 or TRBD2 (5 bases each). CDR1 and CDR2 from the germline V gene are SQVTM and ANQGSEA. The CDR3 spans 13 residues. The germline V and J ends were trimmed by 4 bases and 3 bases, with 13 bases remaining between them. CDR3 in amino acids: CSVGDGSYYEQYF. Here the CDR3 DNA reads TGCAGCGTTGGGGACGGATCATACTACGAGCAGTACTTC.

The rearrangement uses TRBV20-1 and TRBJ2-7; D is possibly TRBD1 (6 bases). V was trimmed by 0 bases and J by 1 base, leaving 10 bases between them. CDR3 length: 14 residues. Germline V gene lookup returns CDR1 DFQATT and CDR2 SNEGSKA (reference sequence). The CDR3 protein is CSAREYRVSYEQYF. CDR3 sequence (DNA): TGCAGTGCTAGAGAGTACAGGGTTTCCTACGAGCAGTACTTC.

This clonotype was counted ten times or more. The rearrangement joins TRBV13 to TRBJ2-7; the D gene is possibly TRBD1 (5 bases). This CDR3 is built from 16 residues. CDR1 is PRHDT and CDR2 is FYEKMQ in the germline V gene (reference sequence). Trimming left V 7 bases short and J 1 base short, with 20 bases between. The CDR3 region is CASTRTRDRVSYEQYF. The DNA for the CDR3 is TGTGCCAGCACACGAACCAGGGATCGTGTATCCTACGAGCAGTACTTC.

The chain is built from TRBV6-1 and TRBJ1-2, with D maybe TRBD1 (6 bases). The V gene lost 9 bases and the J gene lost 4 bases, with 9 bases spanning the gap. The CDR3 has 11 amino acids. Germline CDR1 and CDR2: MNHNS and SASEGT. In DNA form, the CDR3 reads TGTGCCAGTACAGGGCCCTATGGCTACACCTTC. Translation gives CASTGPYGYTF.

This clonotype was observed many times. The chain combines TRBV20-1 with TRBJ1-2; D remains ambiguous. Trimming shortened V by 1 base and J by 4 bases, and 13 bases separated the two germline ends. Germline V gene data show CDR1 as DFQATT and CDR2 as SNEGSKA (reference sequence). The CDR3 sequence is 14 residues long. The CDR3 DNA reads as TGCAGTGCTAGAGTACCTGTCGTGGGCTATGGCTACACCTTC. As protein: CSARVPVVGYGYTF.

In regard to this clonotype: One end of the junction fails to match germline, which may point to a read error. The chain is built from TRBV7-3 and TRBJ1-1; the match to TRBD1 covers 8 bases. In germline, CDR1 is SGHTA, CDR2 FQGTGA. This CDR3 spans 14 amino acids. The CDR3 DNA sequence: TGTGCCAGCAGCCTAACCGGACAGGGTTCGGAAGCTTTCTTT. It is translated as CASSLTGQGSEAFF.

The gene calls are TRBV12-3 or TRBV12-4 and TRBJ1-5, with 7 bases identical to TRBD1. With V trimmed by 0 bases and J by 7 bases, 12 bases remained unmatched. There are 17 residues in the CDR3. The CDR3 DNA follows: TGTGCCAGCAGTTTAGCGATTGGACAGGCCGGTAGGCAGCCCCAGCATTTT. Encoded protein: CASSLAIGQAGRQPQHF.

This clonotype occurred many times. V and J are TRBV4-2 and TRBJ2-5; 9 bases line up with TRBD1. CDR3 size: 16 residues. J gave up 2 bases and V 0 bases, and 4 bases lay outside the gene matches. The germline CDR1 and CDR2 sequences are LGHNA and YNFKEQ. CDR3 in amino acids: CASSQDPQGAQETQYF. In nucleotides, the CDR3 is TGTGCCAGCAGCCAAGATCCACAGGGGGCACAAGAGACCCAGTACTTC.

This clonotype has ten or more counts. This chain uses TRBV5-1 with TRBJ2-5; the match to TRBD1 covers 7 bases. The CDR3 totals 14 residues. Germline CDR1 SGHRS, CDR2 YFSETQ. V dropped 4 bases and J dropped 5; count of bases not matched to a gene: 8. The CDR3 sequence is CASSGGQQPETQYF. DNA of the CDR3: TGCGCCAGCAGCGGGGGACAGCAACCCGAGACCCAGTACTTC.

This clonotype was seen ten or more times. The chain couples TRBV29-1 to TRBJ1-1, with a possible D match to TRBD1 (5 bases). The V end lost 7 bases, the J end lost 5 bases, and 17 bases lay between the germline ends. CDR1 is SQVTM and CDR2 is ANQGSEA in the germline V gene. The CDR3 has 13 amino acids. The CDR3 region is CSADGSGGTEAFF. CDR3 nucleotide sequence: TGCAGCGCCGATGGGTCTGGGGGGACTGAAGCTTTCTTT.

This clonotype was observed a handful of times. The V gene is TRBV27, the J gene TRBJ2-7, with D hard to call. From germline, CDR1 is MNHEY and CDR2 SMNVEV (reference sequence). The CDR3 extends over 14 amino acids. The V end was cut by 4 bases, the J end by 2 bases, with 12 bases between. DNA for the CDR3: TGTGCCAGCAGTTATCTGCTAAGGCCCTACGAGCAGTACTTC. This gives the protein CASSYLLRPYEQYF.